This T cell receptor beta chain appears in the sequencing data of a study of T-cell memory formation after mild COVID-19. General observations from the study: Contracting clones from day 15 to 85 showed balanced CD4/CD8; later expanders favored CD4+. There were some responding clones in pre-infection memory, which suggested that cross-reactive memory had joined.

A note on this clonotype: As yet, its antigen is unknown.

The CDR3 runs to 13 residues. V was pared by 2 bases and J by 4 bases, with 8 bases between. TCRdb processed the 5' RACE reads anew with MiXCR; each CDR3 protein has one entry. The sample consists of more than 120,000 distinct CDR3 sequences, around 21% of them appearing once. The chain combines TRBV12-3 or TRBV12-4 with TRBJ1-1; D may be TRBD1 (6 bases). Source material: PBMCs or a T cell subset sorted from them (not recorded which). This sequence originates from an adult woman who had mild COVID-19 (a few samples of this study predate the infection). Cell type and time point are not known. DNA for the CDR3: TGTGCCAGCAGTTTAAAGGGGGGCACTGAAGCTTTCTTT. This gives the protein CASSLKGGTEAFF.